A selection of T cell receptor beta chains follows, all from one sample in a study of tumor-infiltrating lymphocytes in glioblastoma multiforme. MiXCR, run by TCRdb on the multiplex PCR reads, gives a single entry per CDR3 protein. The sample has about 32,000 distinct CDR3 sequences, more than 55% seen once; the top ten hold around a third. The sequenced sample was brain tumor tissue. The receptors come from a male donor with glioblastoma. Each CDR3 is given with its conserved first and last residue. The D gene is left open where the match is weak. Expanded clones get a size class; other rows say once, few or many, or leave the size out.

len: 17; v_gene: TRBV11-2; d_gene: .; j_gene: TRBJ2-2; abundance: medium-sized; CDR3nt: TGTGCCAGCAGCCCCAAGACCTGGGGCGCCCGCACCGGGGAGCTGTTTTTT; CDR3aa: CASSPKTWGARTGELFF
len: 12; v_gene: TRBV10-2; d_gene: .; j_gene: TRBJ1-2; abundance: .; CDR3nt: TGCGCCAGCAGTGAGGCTTTTTACGGCTACACCTTC; CDR3aa: CASSEAFYGYTF
len: 14; v_gene: TRBV20-1; d_gene: TRBD2; j_gene: TRBJ2-1; abundance: many; CDR3nt: TGCAGTGCTAAGCGGGAGGGGGCCTACAATGAGCAGTTCTTC; CDR3aa: CSAKREGAYNEQFF
len: 14; v_gene: TRBV11-1; d_gene: .; j_gene: TRBJ2-2; abundance: .; CDR3nt: TGTGTCAGCAACTTACTTGGGAACACCGGGGAGCTGTTTTTT; CDR3aa: CVSNLLGNTGELFF
len: 17; v_gene: TRBV11-2; d_gene: TRBD2; j_gene: TRBJ2-2; abundance: .; CDR3nt: TGCGCCAGCAGCGCCCAGGGAGGGAGCTTGAGGACCGGGGAGCTGTTTTTT; CDR3aa: CASSAQGGSLRTGELFF
len: 15; v_gene: TRBV11-1; d_gene: .; j_gene: TRBJ2-7; abundance: many; CDR3nt: TGTGCCAGCAGCAACCGGGCCCCAAGTGGGCACGAGCAGTACTTC; CDR3aa: CASSNRAPSGHEQYF
len: 15; v_gene: TRBV20-1; d_gene: TRBD2; j_gene: TRBJ2-1; abundance: .; CDR3nt: TGCAGTGCTAATCCCACTAGCGACTCATACAATGAGCAGTTCTTC; CDR3aa: CSANPTSDSYNEQFF
len: 20; v_gene: TRBV10-2; d_gene: TRBD2; j_gene: TRBJ2-1; abundance: many; CDR3nt: TGCGCCAGCAGTGATGCGTATCGGACTAGCGGGATGAGCTCCTACAATGAGCAGTTCTTC; CDR3aa: CASSDAYRTSGMSSYNEQFF
len: 16; v_gene: TRBV11-2; d_gene: .; j_gene: TRBJ2-3; abundance: .; CDR3nt: TGTGCCAGCAGCGACGGGACCAGCGGGTGCGGAGATGCGCAGTATTTT; CDR3aa: CASSDGTSGCGDAQYF
len: 13; v_gene: TRBV10-3; d_gene: TRBD1; j_gene: TRBJ2-7; abundance: .; CDR3nt: TGTGCCAGCTCCGGGACAGGAGCCTACGAGCAGTACTTC; CDR3aa: CASSGTGAYEQYF
len: 17; v_gene: TRBV3-1; d_gene: TRBD2; j_gene: TRBJ2-3; abundance: few; CDR3nt: TGTGCCAGCAGTGGCGGGAGTGGGAGAAGGCTCACAGATACGCAGTATTTT; CDR3aa: CASSGGSGRRLTDTQYF
len: 15; v_gene: TRBV10-3; d_gene: TRBD2; j_gene: TRBJ2-7; abundance: many; CDR3nt: TGTGCCATCAGGGAAACTAGCGGGAGTGTCTACGAGCAGTACTTC; CDR3aa: CAIRETSGSVYEQYF